The clone carrying this T cell receptor beta chain was detected once. Antigen specificity is unknown. The record originates from a study of T cell therapy after organ transplantation. Clones were read by immunoSEQ multiplex PCR, and TCRdb kept only the in-frame ones, dropping some. The sample holds some 47,000 clones, approximately 94% seen once. The CDR3 spans 14 residues. Germline V gene lookup returns CDR1 MNHNS and CDR2 SASEGT. Trimming stripped 5 bases from V and 3 bases from J, with 12 bases between. The chain uses TRBV6-1 and TRBJ2-3, with D possibly matching TRBD2 (5 bases). Sequencing was performed on CD8+ T cells from blood, taken before autologous CMV-specific T cell therapy. The origin of this receptor is a human patient who had received a solid organ transplant and had CMV disease. The CDR3 DNA is TGTGCCAGCAGTAACTCACCGGGGACAGATACGCAGTATTTT. This codes for CASSNSPGTDTQYF.